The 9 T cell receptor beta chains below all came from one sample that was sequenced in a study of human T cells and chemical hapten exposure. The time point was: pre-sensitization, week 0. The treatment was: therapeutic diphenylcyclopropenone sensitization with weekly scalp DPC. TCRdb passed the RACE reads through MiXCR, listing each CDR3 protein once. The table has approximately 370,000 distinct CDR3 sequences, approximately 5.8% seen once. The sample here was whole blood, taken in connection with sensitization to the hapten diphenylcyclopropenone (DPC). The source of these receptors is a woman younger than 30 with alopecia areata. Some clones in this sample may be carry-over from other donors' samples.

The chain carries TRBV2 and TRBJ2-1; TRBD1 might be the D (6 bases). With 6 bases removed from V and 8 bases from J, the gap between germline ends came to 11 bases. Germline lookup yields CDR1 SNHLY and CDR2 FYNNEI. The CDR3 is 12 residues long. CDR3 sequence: CASSAQGHEQFF. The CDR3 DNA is TGTGCCAGCAGCGCTCAGGGGCATGAGCAGTTCTTC.

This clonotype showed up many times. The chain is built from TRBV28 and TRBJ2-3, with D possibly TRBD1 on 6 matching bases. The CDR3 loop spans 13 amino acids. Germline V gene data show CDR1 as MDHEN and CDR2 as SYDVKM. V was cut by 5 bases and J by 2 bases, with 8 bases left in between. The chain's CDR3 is CASSVGATDTQYF. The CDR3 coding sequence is TGTGCCAGCAGTGTGGGGGCCACAGATACGCAGTATTTT.

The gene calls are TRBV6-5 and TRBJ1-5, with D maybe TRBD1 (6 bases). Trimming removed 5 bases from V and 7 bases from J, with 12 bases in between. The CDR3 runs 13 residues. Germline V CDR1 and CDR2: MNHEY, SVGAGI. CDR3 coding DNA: TGTGCCAGCAGTAGGGGGATGGGGCAGCCCCAGCATTTT. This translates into CASSRGMGQPQHF.

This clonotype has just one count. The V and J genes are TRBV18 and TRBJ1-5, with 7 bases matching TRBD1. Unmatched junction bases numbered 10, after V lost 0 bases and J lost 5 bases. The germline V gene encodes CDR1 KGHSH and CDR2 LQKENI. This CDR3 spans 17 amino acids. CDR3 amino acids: CASSPPETGPEDQPQHF. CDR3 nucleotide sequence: TGTGCCAGCTCACCACCTGAGACAGGGCCCGAAGATCAGCCCCAGCATTTT.

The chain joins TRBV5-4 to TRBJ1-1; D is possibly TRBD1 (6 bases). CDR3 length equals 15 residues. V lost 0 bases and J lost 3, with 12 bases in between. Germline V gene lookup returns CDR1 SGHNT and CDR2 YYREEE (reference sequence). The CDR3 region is CASSLVYREDTEAFF. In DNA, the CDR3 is TGTGCCAGCAGCTTGGTGTACAGGGAGGACACTGAAGCTTTCTTT. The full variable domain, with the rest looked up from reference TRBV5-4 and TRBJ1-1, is ETGVTQSPTHLIKTRGQQVTLRCSSQSGHNTVSWYQQALGQGPQFIFQYYREEENGRGNFPPRFSGLQFPNYSSELNVNALELDDSALYLCASSLVYREDTEAFFGQGTRLTVV.

The CDR3, as DNA: TGTGCTAGTGGTTTGGTATCGACCGGACTAGCGGGGTCAGATACGCAGTATTTT. Its protein is CASGLVSTGLAGSDTQYF. The chain carries TRBV12-5 and TRBJ2-3; 12 nucleotides match TRBD2. The germline V gene has CDR1 LGHNT and CDR2 FRNRAP. The CDR3 is 18 residues long. V lost 0 bases to trimming and J lost 4 bases; unmatched junction nucleotides: 8.

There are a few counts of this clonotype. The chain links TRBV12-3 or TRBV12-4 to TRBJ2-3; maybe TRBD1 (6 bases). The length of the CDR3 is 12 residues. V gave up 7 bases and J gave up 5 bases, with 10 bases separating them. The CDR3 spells CASTKQGDTQYF. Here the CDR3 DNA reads TGTGCCAGCACAAAACAGGGAGATACGCAGTATTTT.

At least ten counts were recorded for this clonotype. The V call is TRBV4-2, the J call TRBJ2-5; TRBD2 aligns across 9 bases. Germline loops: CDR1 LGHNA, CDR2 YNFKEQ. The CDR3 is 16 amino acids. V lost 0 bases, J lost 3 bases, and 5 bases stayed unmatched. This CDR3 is CASSQDGIAGEETQYF. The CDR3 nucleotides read TGTGCCAGCAGCCAAGATGGGATAGCGGGGGAAGAGACCCAGTACTTC.

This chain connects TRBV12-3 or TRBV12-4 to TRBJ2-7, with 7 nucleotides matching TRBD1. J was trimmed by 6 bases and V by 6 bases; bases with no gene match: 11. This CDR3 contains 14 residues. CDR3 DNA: TGTGCCAGCAGACTCATACAGGGGCAGGGCGAGCAGTACTTC. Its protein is CASRLIQGQGEQYF.